The 10 T cell receptor beta chains below all came from one sample that was sequenced in a study of CD8+ T cells in alopecia areata. Treatment denoted: oral pan-JAK inhibitor, 5-10 mg twice daily. Once RNA had been extracted, it was reverse transcribed into cDNA to act as the sequencing template. Clones were sequenced by immunoSEQ multiplex PCR, and TCRdb holds only the in-frame ones, with some missing. The table shows a few hundred thousand clones, with roughly two fifths occurring only once. The sample was CD4+ T cells sorted from blood, taken between weeks 36 and 40, from a patient treated with tofacitinib. Receptors were obtained from a human donor with alopecia areata.

V gene TRBV4-1 combines with J gene TRBJ2-7; a weak D match, TRBD2 (6 bases). The V end was cut by 4 bases, the J end by 3 bases, with 16 bases between. CDR3 length: 15 amino acids. The V gene's germline CDR1 is MGHRA and CDR2 YSYEKL. CDR3 amino acids: CASSRDPGRNYEQYF. For the CDR3, the DNA is TGCGCCAGCAGCCGAGACCCTGGGAGGAACTACGAGCAGTACTTC.

There are a few counts of this clone. The genes are TRBV19 and TRBJ2-7, with TRBD1 matching over 9 bases. Looked up from germline, CDR1 is LNHDA and CDR2 is SQIVND (reference sequence). CDR3 length: 14 residues. Unmatched junction bases numbered 6, after V lost 6 bases and J lost 3 bases. The CDR3: CASSTGTGNYEQYF. Here the CDR3 DNA reads TGTGCCAGTAGCACCGGGACAGGGAACTACGAGCAGTACTTC.

The gene calls are TRBV29-1 and TRBJ1-2; D not resolved. The CDR3 extends over 11 amino acids. Germline V gene lookup returns CDR1 SQVTM and CDR2 ANQGSEA. V was clipped by 7 bases and J by 8 bases, with 14 bases between them. DNA of the CDR3: TGCAGCGCCGAGCGCCGGGTGGGCTACACCTTC. Translated, it gives CSAERRVGYTF.

This clone was observed a few times. The genes are TRBV29-1 and TRBJ2-3, with TRBD2 matching over 7 bases. This CDR3 has 15 residues. V lost 0 bases to trimming and J lost 5 bases; unmatched junction nucleotides: 8. Germline values: CDR1 SQVTM, CDR2 ANQGSEA. The CDR3 DNA reads TGCAGCGTTGAAGATCTAGCGGTTGATCGAGATACGCAGTATTTT. Amino acids: CSVEDLAVDRDTQYF.

The genes are TRBV5-1 and TRBJ2-5; D tentatively reads TRBD1 or TRBD2 (5 bases each). Per germline, CDR1 SGHRS and CDR2 YFSETQ. The CDR3 length is 15 residues. Trimming stripped 3 bases from V and 2 bases from J, with 14 bases between. The CDR3 loop reads CASSSLGETQETQYF. As DNA, the CDR3 is TGCGCCAGCAGCTCTCTGGGGGAAACTCAAGAGACCCAGTACTTC.

The chain has TRBV29-1 and TRBJ2-7; D ambiguous. V was shortened by 1 base and J by 4 bases, with 11 bases between the two germline ends. Germline V CDR1 and CDR2: SQVTM, ANQGSEA. The CDR3 covers 13 residues. The CDR3 sequence is CSVEVASEYEQYF. Here the CDR3 DNA reads TGCAGCGTTGAAGTGGCTAGTGAATACGAGCAGTACTTC.

This clone came up many times. The V gene is TRBV5-1, the J gene TRBJ2-5; no clear D. The CDR3 is 11 residues long. The V gene lost 2 bases and the J gene lost 4 bases, with 3 bases spanning the gap. Germline CDR1 and CDR2: SGHRS and YFSETQ. CDR3 protein: CASSLLETQYF. The CDR3, as DNA: TGCGCCAGCAGCTTATTAGAGACCCAGTACTTC.

This clone came up a few times. An end of the junction differs from the germline gene, which may be a read error. The rearrangement uses TRBV2 and TRBJ2-4; no reliable D call. CDR3 length: 15 residues. Germline CDR1 is SNHLY and CDR2 is FYNNEI. CDR3 region: CASSALTWARNIQYF. CDR3 nucleotide sequence: TGTGCCAGCAGCGCCCTAACCTGGGCCAGAAACATTCAGTACTTC. Drawing the rest from reference TRBV2 and TRBJ2-4, the complete variable domain is EPEVTQTPSHQVTQMGQEVILRCVPISNHLYFYWYRQILGQKVEFLVSFYNNEISEKSEIFDDQFSVERPDGSNFTLKIRSTKLEDSAMYFCASSALTWARNIQYFGAGTRLSVL.

The genes are TRBV29-1 and TRBJ2-5; D may be TRBD1 (6 bases). Trimming cost V 4 bases and J 2 bases, with 11 bases left between them. The CDR3 covers 13 residues. Germline assignment: CDR1 SQVTM and CDR2 ANQGSEA. The CDR3 DNA reads TGCAGCGTTGGGCCCAGGGGACAAGAGACCCAGTACTTC. Translated: CSVGPRGQETQYF.

A few counts support this clone. The genes are TRBV7-2 and TRBJ2-1; TRBD2 is a possible D gene (6 bases). From germline, CDR1 is SGHTA and CDR2 FQGNSA. CDR3 length: 13 residues. V dropped 5 bases and J dropped 6 bases, with 11 bases sitting between them. CDR3 nucleotides: TGTGCCAGCAGCCGGGACTCCCCCAATGAGCAGTTCTTC. The encoded protein is CASSRDSPNEQFF.